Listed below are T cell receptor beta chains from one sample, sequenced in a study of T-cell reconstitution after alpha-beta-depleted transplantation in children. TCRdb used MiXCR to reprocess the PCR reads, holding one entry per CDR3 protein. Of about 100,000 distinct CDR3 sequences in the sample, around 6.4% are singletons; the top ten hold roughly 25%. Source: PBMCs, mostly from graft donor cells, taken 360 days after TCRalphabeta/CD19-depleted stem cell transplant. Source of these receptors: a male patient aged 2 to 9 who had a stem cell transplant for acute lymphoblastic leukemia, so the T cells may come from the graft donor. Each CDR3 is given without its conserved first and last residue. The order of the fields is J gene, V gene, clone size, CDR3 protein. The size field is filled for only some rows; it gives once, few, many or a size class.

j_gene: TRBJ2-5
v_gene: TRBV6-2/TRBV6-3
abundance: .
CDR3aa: ASSYNRGRLAGLQETQY

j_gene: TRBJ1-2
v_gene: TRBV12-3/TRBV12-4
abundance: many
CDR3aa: ASSFWSYGYT

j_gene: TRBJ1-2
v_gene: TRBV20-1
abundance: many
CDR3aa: SASPGTGNGYT

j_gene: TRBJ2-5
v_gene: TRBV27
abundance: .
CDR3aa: ASSYRDREGETQY

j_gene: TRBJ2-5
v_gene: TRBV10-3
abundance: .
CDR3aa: AISIGTGPAETQY

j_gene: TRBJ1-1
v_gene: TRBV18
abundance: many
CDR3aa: ASSPSPRRNTEAF

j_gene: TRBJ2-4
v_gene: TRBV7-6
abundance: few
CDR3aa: ASSLPGKNIQY

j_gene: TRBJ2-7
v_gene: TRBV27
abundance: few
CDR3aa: ASSSPDSPYEQY

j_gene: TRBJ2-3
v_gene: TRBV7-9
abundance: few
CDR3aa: ASRGQLSTDTQY

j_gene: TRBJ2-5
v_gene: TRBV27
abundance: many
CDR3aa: ASSLFAQETQY

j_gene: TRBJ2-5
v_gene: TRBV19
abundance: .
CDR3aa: ASSPGQLSETQY

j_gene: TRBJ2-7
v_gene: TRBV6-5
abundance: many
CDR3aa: ASSYSGRFYEQY

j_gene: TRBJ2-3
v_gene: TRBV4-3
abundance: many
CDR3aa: ASSQEESTDTQY

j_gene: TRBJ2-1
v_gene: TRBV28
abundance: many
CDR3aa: ASSFISNEQF

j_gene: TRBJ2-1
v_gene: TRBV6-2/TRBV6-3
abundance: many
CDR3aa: ASSSWGVLNEQF

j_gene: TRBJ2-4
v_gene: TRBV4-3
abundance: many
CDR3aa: ASSPSPWSLAKNIQY

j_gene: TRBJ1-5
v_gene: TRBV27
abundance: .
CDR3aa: ASSYGTGHQPQH

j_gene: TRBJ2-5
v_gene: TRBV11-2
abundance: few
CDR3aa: ASSLGTEYQETQY

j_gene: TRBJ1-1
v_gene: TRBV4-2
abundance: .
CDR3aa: ASGHGPEDTEAF

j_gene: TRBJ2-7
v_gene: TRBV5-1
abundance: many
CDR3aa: ASSSGQGLIYEQY

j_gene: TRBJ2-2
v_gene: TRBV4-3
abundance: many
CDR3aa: ASSRRQGNTGELF

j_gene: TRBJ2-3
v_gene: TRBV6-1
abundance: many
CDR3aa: ASTPGLLRPDTQY

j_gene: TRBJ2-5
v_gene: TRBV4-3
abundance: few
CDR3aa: ASSQTSGAPGETQY

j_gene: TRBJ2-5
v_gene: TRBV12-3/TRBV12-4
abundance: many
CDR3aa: ASRPSGLGETQY

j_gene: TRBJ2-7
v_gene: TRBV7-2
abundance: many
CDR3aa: ASSPKLAGGRYEQY

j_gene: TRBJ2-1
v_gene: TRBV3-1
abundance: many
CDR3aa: ASSQEAVEQF

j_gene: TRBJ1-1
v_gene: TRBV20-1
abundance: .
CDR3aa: SARDLGRLNTEAF

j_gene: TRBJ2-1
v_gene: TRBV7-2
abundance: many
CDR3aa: ASRKGGLEQF

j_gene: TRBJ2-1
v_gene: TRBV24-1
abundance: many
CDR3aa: ATSGLAGANEQF

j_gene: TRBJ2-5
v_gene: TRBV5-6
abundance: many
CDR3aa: ASTAGGLAPY

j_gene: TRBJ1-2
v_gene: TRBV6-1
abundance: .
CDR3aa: ASSPGQGAHRYGYT